This T cell receptor (beta chain) was recorded in a study of OX40 agonist ivuxolimab in advanced cancers. Data came from immunoSEQ multiplex PCR; TCRdb stores just in-frame clones and leaves some out. The sample lists approximately 22,000 clones, approximately 91% occurring once. Notes on this clone: Its specificity is unknown.

Study outcomes and limitations: More expanded clones were seen, on average, in CD8+ T cells than in CD4+.

V was shortened by 8 bases and J by 2 bases, with 26 bases between the two germline ends. Germline CDR1 and CDR2: SGHRS and YFSETQ. The CDR3 sequence is 18 residues long. The chain has TRBV5-1 and TRBJ2-1; the D is unclear. Source: CD4+ or CD8+ T cells sorted from blood, taken in a trial of the OX40 agonist ivuxolimab. The TCR comes from an adult with an advanced solid tumor such as melanoma, head and neck, liver or kidney cancer. The CDR3 DNA reads TGCGCCAGAAACATGCCCGGGTTTGCGAGACCTCCCTACAATGAGCAGTTCTTC. Translating it yields CARNMPGFARPPYNEQFF.